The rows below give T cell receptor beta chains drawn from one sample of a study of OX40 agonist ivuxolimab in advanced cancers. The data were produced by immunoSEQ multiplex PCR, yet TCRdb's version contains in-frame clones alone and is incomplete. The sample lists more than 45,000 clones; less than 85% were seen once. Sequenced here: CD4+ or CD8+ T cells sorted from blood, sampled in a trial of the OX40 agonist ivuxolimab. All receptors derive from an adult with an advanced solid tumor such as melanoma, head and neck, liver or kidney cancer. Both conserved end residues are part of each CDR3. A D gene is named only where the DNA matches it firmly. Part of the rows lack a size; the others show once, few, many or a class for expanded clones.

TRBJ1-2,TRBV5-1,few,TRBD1,TGCGCCAGCAGCGTATCCCCAGGGGGTGGCTACACCTTC,CASSVSPGGGYTF
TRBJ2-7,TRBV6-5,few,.,TGTGCCAGCAGTGTTGTTCAGGGTAGGGAGCAGTACTTC,CASSVVQGREQYF
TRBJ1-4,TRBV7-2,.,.,TGTGCCAGCAGCTTAGCCGGGCCGAGACCTAATGAAAAACTGTTTTTT,CASSLAGPRPNEKLFF
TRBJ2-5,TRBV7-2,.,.,TGTGCCAGCAGTTTCCCAGCTCTAGGACAGCAAGAGACCCAGTACTTC,CASSFPALGQQETQYF
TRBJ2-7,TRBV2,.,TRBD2,TGTGCCAGCAGTGAAGCGGCTAGCGGGAGCGACGAGCAGTACTTC,CASSEAASGSDEQYF
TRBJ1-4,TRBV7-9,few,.,TGTGCCAGCAGCTTCGCAGGGAGAGTCGGAAAACTGTTTTTT,CASSFAGRVGKLFF
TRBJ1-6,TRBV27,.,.,TGTGCCAGCAGGCCGGCCCGTAATTCACCCCTCCACTTT,CASRPARNSPLHF
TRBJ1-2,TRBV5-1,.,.,TGCGCCAGCAGCTTGGGCACGACCAGCGGCTATGGCTACACCTTC,CASSLGTTSGYGYTF
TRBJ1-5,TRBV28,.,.,TGTGCCTGCTCCCTTGAGTGGGGGGCGGTAGGTCAGCCCCAGCATTTT,CACSLEWGAVGQPQHF
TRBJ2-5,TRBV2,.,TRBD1,TGTGCCAGCAGGGGACAGAAGCAAGAGACCCAGTACTTC,CASRGQKQETQYF
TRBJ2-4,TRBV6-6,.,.,TGTGCCAGTATGGGGGTAGCCAAAAACATTCAGTACTTC,CASMGVAKNIQYF
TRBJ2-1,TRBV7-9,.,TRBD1,TGTGCCAGCAGCTTCCGACAGGGCCGGGGCAATGAGCAGTTCTTC,CASSFRQGRGNEQFF
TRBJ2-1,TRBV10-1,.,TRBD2,TGCGCCAGCAGTGACTATGCGGGGGGGCCCAATGAGCAGTTCTTC,CASSDYAGGPNEQFF
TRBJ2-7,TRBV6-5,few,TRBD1,TGTGCCAGCAGTTACTCGTGGGACAGCAACGAGCAGTACTTC,CASSYSWDSNEQYF
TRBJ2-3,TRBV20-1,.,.,TGCAGTGCTCCAGTCGTGGATACGCAGTATTTT,CSAPVVDTQYF
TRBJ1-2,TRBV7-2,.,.,TGTGCCAGCATGAGGGATCCATCCACTCCAATCTATGGCTACACCTTC,CASMRDPSTPIYGYTF
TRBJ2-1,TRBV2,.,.,TGTGCCAGCAGTGAGGACATCCTGCGGATCAATGAGCAGTTCTTC,CASSEDILRINEQFF
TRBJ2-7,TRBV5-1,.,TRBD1,TGCGCCAGCAGCGTTATACAGGGGGCTGGCTACGAGCAGTACTTC,CASSVIQGAGYEQYF
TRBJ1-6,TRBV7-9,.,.,TGTGCCAGCAGCTCAGGAGGTTCGGGTTCACCCCTCCACTTT,CASSSGGSGSPLHF
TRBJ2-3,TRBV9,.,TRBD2,TGTGCCAGCAGCGTAGTATCCGGACTAGACCACACAGATACGCAGTATTTT,CASSVVSGLDHTDTQYF
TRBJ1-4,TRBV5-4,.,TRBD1,TGTGCCAGCAGCTTGGGACAGGGGGAAAAACTGTTTTTT,CASSLGQGEKLFF
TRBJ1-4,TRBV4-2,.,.,TGTGCCAGCAGCCAGGACGACACTCCTGGAGATGAAAAACTGTTTTTT,CASSQDDTPGDEKLFF
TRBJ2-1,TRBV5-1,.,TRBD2,TGCGCCAGCAGCCCGGGACTAGCGGGAACCAATGAGCAGTTCTTC,CASSPGLAGTNEQFF
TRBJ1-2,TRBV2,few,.,TGTGCCAGCACCGAGGAAAGACTGAGGGGTGGCTACACCTTC,CASTEERLRGGYTF
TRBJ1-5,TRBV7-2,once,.,TGTGCCAGCAGCCCGGGACCTTATAGCAATCAGCCCCAGCATTTT,CASSPGPYSNQPQHF
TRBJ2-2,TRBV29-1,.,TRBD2,TGCAGCGTTGGGCTAGCGGGAGGGCTCGGGGAGCTGTTTTTT,CSVGLAGGLGELFF
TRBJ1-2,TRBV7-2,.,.,TGTGCCAGCAGCCCCAGGGCATCTAACTATGGCTACACCTTC,CASSPRASNYGYTF
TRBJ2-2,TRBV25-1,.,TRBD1,TGTGCCAGCAATCCGGGACAGGGGGCTGCGGAGCTGTTTTTT,CASNPGQGAAELFF
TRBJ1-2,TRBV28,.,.,TGTGCCAGCAGTAATCCAGGGGTCTACTATGGCTACACCTTC,CASSNPGVYYGYTF
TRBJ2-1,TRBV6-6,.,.,TGTGCCAGCAGTTACTCGAATCGTGAGACCAAGCAGTTCTTC,CASSYSNRETKQFF
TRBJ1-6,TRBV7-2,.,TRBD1,TGTGCCAGCAGCGCCGGGACAGGGTTCTATAATTCACCCCTCCACTTT,CASSAGTGFYNSPLHF
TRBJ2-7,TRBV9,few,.,TGTGCCAGCGGGCGGGCACGCTACGAGCAGTACTTC,CASGRARYEQYF
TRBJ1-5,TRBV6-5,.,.,TGTGCCACCCGGAGCTCACAGGGACATCAGCCCCAGCATTTT,CATRSSQGHQPQHF
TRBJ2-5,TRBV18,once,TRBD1,TGTGCCAGCCTAGGAATAAGGACAGGGCAAGAGACCCAGTACTTC,CASLGIRTGQETQYF
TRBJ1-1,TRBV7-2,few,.,TGTGCCAGCAGCTTAGTCCCCCCCGGTACTGAAGCTTTCTTT,CASSLVPPGTEAFF
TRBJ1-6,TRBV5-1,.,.,TGCGCCAGCAGCTTGGAGCCGGGGGCGGTCGCACCCCTCCACTTT,CASSLEPGAVAPLHF
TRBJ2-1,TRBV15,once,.,TGTGCCACCAGCAGAGATATGGACCGAAGATACAATGAGCAGTTCTTC,CATSRDMDRRYNEQFF
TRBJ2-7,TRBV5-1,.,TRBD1,TGCGCCAGCAGCAAAGGGGCAGGGGGAGACGAGCAGTACTTC,CASSKGAGGDEQYF
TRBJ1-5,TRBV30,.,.,TGTGCCTGGAGTACCCCGGAGACCTGGGGCCCTCAGCCCCAGCATTTT,CAWSTPETWGPQPQHF
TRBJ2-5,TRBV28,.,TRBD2,TGTGCCAGCAGTTGCCGGGGACTAGCGGTCTCCCGAAGCGAGACCCAGTACTTC,CASSCRGLAVSRSETQYF
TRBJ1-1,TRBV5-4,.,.,TGTGCCAGCAGCTGGCAACCCTCCTTGAACACTGAAGCTTTCTTT,CASSWQPSLNTEAFF
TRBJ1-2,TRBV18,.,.,TGTGCCAGCTCCCAGCAAAACCGGGGGGCTGACTATGGCTACACCTTC,CASSQQNRGADYGYTF
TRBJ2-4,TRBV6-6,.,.,TGTGCCAGCAGCCTCGGCCCAGCCAAAAACATTCAGTACTTC,CASSLGPAKNIQYF
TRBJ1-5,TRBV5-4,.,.,TGTGCCAGCAGCCAAGAGCGGACAGACAATCAGCCCCAGCATTTT,CASSQERTDNQPQHF
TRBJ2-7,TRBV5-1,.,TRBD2,TGCGCCAGCAGCCGAGGGGGACTAGCGGGAGGGATAGAGCAGTACTTC,CASSRGGLAGGIEQYF
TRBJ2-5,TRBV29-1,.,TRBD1,TGCAGCGTCGAACAGGGGCCCGGAGAGACCCAGTACTTC,CSVEQGPGETQYF
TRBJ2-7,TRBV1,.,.,TGCACCAGCAGCCGGGAAGGACGGCTGGGGGTCTACGAGCAGTACTTC,CTSSREGRLGVYEQYF
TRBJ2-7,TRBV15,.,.,TGTGCCACCAGCAGAGATCTTCACGGCCCCTACGAGCAGTACTTC,CATSRDLHGPYEQYF
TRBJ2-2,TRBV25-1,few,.,TGTGCCAGCAGGACCCCCGACTGGCGGGAAAACGGGGAGCTGTTTTTT,CASRTPDWRENGELFF
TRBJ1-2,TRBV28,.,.,TGTGCCAGCAGTGCCGCGGGTCCTAACTATGGCTACACCTTC,CASSAAGPNYGYTF
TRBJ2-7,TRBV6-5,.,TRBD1,TGTGCCAGCACCGTGACAGGGGGCTCCTACGAGCAGTACTTC,CASTVTGGSYEQYF
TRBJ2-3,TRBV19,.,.,TGTGCCAGTAGTATCGGACAGTCAGATACGCAGTATTTT,CASSIGQSDTQYF
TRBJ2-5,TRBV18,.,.,TGTGCCAGCTCACCAGGGGTCCTAGAGACCCAGTACTTC,CASSPGVLETQYF
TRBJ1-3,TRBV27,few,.,TGTGCCAGCAGTACTACAGGGCTCTCTGGAAACACCATATATTTT,CASSTTGLSGNTIYF
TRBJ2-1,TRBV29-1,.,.,TGCAGCGTGGGGGGTACCTCTGGGAATGAGCAGTTCTTC,CSVGGTSGNEQFF